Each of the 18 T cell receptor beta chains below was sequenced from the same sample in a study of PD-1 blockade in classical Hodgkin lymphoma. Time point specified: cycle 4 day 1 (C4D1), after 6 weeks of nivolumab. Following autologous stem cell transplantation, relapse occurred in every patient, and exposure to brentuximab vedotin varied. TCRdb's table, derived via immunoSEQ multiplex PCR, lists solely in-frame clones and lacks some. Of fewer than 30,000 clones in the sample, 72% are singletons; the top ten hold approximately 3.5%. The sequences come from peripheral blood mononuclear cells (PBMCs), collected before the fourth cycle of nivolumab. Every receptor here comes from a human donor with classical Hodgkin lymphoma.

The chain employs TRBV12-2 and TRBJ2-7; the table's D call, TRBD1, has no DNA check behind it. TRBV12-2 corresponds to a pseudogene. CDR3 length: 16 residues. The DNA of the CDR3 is TGTGCAAGTCGCATACCCGGATGGACAGCAGTCTACGAGCAGTACTTC. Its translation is CASRIPGWTAVYEQYF.

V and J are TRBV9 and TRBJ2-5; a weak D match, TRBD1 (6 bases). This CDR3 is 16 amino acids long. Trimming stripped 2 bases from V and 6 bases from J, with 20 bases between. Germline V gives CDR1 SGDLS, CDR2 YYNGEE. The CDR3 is CASSVRQELKRKTQYF. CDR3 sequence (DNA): TGTGCCAGCAGCGTTCGACAGGAACTAAAGCGAAAGACCCAGTACTTC.

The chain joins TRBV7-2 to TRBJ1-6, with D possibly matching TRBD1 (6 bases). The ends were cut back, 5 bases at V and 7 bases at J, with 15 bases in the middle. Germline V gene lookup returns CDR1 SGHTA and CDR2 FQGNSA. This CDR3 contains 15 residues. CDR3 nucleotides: TGTGCCAGCAGCCCAGAGGGGGGAAAGAATTCACCCCTCCACTTT. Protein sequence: CASSPEGGKNSPLHF.

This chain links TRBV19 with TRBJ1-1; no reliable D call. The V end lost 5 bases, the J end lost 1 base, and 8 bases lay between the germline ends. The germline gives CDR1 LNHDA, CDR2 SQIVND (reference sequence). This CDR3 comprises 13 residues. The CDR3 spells CASSLLGNTEAFF. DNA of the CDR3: TGTGCCAGTAGTCTTTTAGGGAACACTGAAGCTTTCTTT.

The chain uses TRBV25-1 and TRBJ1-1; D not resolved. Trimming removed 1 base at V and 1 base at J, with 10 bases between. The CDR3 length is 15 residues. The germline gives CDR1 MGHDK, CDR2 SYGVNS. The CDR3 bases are TGTGCCAGCAGTGAATCCCTAAGACAGAACACTGAAGCTTTCTTT. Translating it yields CASSESLRQNTEAFF.

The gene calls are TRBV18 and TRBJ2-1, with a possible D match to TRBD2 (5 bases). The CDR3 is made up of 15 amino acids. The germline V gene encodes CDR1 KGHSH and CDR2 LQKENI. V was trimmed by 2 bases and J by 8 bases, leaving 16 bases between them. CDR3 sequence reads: CASSPDYALKYEQFF. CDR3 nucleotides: TGTGCCAGCTCACCAGACTACGCCCTTAAGTATGAGCAGTTCTTC.

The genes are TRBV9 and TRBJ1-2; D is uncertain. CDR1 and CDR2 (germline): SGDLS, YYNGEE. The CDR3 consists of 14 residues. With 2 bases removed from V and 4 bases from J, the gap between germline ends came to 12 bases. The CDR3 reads CASSVVSFGYGYTF. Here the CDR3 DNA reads TGTGCCAGCAGCGTTGTCAGTTTTGGCTATGGCTACACCTTC.

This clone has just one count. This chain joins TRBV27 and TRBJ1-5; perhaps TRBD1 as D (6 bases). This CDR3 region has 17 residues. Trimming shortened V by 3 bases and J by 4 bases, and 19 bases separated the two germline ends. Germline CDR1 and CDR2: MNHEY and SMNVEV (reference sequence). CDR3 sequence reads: CASSLRGGRGGNQPQHF. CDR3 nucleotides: TGTGCCAGCAGTTTGAGGGGGGGCAGGGGAGGTAATCAGCCCCAGCATTTT.

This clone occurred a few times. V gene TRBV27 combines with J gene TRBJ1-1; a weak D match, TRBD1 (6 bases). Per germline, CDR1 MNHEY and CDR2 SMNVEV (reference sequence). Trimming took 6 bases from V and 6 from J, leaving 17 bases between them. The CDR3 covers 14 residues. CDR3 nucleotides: TGTGCCAGCAGGCTAGGGGGGATAAACGCTGAAGCTTTCTTT. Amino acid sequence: CASRLGGINAEAFF.

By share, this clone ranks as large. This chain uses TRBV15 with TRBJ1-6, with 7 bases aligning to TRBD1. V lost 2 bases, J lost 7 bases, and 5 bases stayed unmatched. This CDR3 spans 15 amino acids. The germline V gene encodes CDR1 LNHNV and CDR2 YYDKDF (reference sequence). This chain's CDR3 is CATSRSTGKNSPLHF. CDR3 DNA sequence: TGTGCCACCAGCAGATCGACAGGGAAGAATTCACCCCTCCACTTT.

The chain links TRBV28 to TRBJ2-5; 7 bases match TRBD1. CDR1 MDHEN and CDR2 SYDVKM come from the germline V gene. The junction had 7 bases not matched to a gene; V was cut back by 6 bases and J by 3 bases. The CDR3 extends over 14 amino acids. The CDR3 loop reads CASSQTGTEETQYF. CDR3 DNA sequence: TGTGCCAGCAGCCAAACCGGGACAGAAGAGACCCAGTACTTC.

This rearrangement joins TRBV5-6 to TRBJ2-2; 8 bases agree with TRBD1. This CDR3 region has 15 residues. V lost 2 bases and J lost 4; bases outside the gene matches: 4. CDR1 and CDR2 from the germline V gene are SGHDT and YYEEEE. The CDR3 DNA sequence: TGTGCCAGCAGCTTCGGCAGGGGGCTCACCGGGGAGCTGTTTTTT. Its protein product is CASSFGRGLTGELFF.

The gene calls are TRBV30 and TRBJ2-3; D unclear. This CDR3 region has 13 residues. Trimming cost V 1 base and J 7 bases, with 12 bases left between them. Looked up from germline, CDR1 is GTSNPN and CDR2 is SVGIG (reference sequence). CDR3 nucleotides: TGTGCCTGGAGTGCGAGTGGAGTTTATACGCAGTATTTT. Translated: CAWSASGVYTQYF.

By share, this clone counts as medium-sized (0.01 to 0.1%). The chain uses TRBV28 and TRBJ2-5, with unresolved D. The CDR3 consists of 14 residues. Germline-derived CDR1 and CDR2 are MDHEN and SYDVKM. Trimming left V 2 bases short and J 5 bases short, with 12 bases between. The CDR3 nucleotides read TGTGCCAGCAGTTTAAGTCTTGATTCGGAGACCCAGTACTTC. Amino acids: CASSLSLDSETQYF.

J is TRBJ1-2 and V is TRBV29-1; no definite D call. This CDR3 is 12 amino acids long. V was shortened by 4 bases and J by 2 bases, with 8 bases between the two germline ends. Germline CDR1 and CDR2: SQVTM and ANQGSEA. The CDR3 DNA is TGCAGCGTTGTACTTCCGAACTATGGCTACACCTTC. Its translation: CSVVLPNYGYTF. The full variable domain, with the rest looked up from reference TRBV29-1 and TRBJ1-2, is SAVISQKPSRDICQRGTSLTIQCQVDSQVTMMFWYRQQPGQSLTLIATANQGSEATYESGFVIDKFPISRPNLTFSTLTVSNMSPEDSSIYLCSVVLPNYGYTFGSGTRLTVV.

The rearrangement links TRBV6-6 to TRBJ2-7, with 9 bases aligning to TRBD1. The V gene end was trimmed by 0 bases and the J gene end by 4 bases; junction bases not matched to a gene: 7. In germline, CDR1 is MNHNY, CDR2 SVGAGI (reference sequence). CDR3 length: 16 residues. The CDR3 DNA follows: TGTGCCAGCAGTTACTCAAACAGGGGGCTCTCGTACGAGCAGTACTTC. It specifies CASSYSNRGLSYEQYF.

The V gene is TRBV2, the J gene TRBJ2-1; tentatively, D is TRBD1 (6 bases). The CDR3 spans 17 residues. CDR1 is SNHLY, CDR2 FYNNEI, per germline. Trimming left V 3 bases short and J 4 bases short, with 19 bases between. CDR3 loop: CASSENEDRPNYNEQFF. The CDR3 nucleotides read TGTGCCAGCAGTGAGAACGAGGACAGACCAAATTACAATGAGCAGTTCTTC. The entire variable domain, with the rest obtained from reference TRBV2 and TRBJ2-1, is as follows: EPEVTQTPSHQVTQMGQEVILRCVPISNHLYFYWYRQILGQKVEFLVSFYNNEISEKSEIFDDQFSVERPDGSNFTLKIRSTKLEDSAMYFCASSENEDRPNYNEQFFGPGTRLTVL.

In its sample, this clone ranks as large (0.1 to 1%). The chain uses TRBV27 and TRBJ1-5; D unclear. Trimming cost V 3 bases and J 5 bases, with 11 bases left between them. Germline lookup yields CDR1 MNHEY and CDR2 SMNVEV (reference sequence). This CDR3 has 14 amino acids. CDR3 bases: TGTGCCAGCAGTTTGACTGGGAGCTATCAGCCCCAGCATTTT. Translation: CASSLTGSYQPQHF.